This TCR beta chain was retrieved from a study of CD8 T cells in ankylosing spondylitis. Study outcomes and limitations: Disease-linked clones, CD8+, were relatively rare in peripheral blood. Typical of ankylosing spondylitis blood, it appeared, was a TCR beta motif of roughly eight highly homologous variants. Earlier studies detected some motif variants in reactive arthritis synovial fluid and blood. As reported, disease-linked clones showed significant enrichment in matched ankylosing spondylitis synovial fluid.

This clonotype has just a few counts. The antigen is unknown. Library preparation for TCR beta used quantitative 5'-RACE with molecular barcodes. TCRdb processed the 5' RACE reads anew with MiXCR; each CDR3 protein has one entry. The sample has about 220,000 distinct CDR3 sequences; around 16% are singletons. The germline V gene has CDR1 SGDLS and CDR2 YYNGEE. CDR3 length: 16 residues. V shed 0 bases, J shed 5 bases, and the junction held 8 bases outside the gene matches. Input material: blood, either unsorted or a sorted T cell fraction (not recorded which). The source of this sequence is a male donor with ankylosing spondylitis. V and J are TRBV9 and TRBJ2-5, with 9 nucleotides matching TRBD2. In DNA form, the CDR3 reads TGTGCCAGCAGCGTAGCTGGTAGCGGGGGAGGTGAGACCCAGTACTTC. It is translated as CASSVAGSGGGETQYF.